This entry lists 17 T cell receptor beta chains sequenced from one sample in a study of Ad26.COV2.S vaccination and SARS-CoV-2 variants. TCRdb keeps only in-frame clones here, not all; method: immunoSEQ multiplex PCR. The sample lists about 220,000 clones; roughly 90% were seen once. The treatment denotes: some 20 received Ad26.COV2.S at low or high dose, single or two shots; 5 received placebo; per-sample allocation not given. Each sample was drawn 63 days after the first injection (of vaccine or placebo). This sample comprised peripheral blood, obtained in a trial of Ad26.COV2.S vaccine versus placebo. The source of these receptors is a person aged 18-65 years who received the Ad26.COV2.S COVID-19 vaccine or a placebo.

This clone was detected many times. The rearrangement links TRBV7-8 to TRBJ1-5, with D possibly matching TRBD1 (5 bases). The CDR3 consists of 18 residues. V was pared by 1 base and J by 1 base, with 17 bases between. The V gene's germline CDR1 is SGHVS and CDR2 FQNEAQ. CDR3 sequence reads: CASSLGGWAGGSNQPQHF. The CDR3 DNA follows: TGTGCCAGCAGCTTAGGGGGCTGGGCCGGAGGAAGCAATCAGCCCCAGCATTTT.

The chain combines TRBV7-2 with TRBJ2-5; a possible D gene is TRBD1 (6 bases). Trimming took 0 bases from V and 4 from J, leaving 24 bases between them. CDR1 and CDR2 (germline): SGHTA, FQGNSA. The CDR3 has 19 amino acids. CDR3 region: CASSLAGARNLRAGETQYF. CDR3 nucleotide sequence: TGTGCCAGCAGCTTAGCGGGGGCTAGGAATTTACGGGCGGGAGAGACCCAGTACTTC.

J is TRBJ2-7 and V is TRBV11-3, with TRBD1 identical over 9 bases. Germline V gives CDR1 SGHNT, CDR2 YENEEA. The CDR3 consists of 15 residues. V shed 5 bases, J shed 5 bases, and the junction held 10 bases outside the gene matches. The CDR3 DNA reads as TGTGCCAGCAGCGCCTCCGGGACAGGGACCAACGAGCAGTACTTC. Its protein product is CASSASGTGTNEQYF.

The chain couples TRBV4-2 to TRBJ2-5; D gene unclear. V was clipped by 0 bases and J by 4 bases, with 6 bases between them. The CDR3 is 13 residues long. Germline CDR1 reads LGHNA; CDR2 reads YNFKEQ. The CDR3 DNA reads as TGTGCCAGCAGCCAAGACCCCCGAGAGACCCAGTACTTC. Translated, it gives CASSQDPRETQYF.

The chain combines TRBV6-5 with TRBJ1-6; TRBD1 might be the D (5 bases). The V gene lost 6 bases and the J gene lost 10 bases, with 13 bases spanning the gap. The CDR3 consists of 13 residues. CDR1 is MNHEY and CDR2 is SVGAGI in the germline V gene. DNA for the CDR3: TGTGCCAGCAGCGGGATGACAGCCTCACCCCTCCACTTT. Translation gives CASSGMTASPLHF.

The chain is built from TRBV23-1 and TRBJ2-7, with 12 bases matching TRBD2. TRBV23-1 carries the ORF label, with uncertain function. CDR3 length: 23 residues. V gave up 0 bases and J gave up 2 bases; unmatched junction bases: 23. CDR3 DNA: TGCGCCAGCAGTCAATCAGGCCAGGGGGCCCAAGACCGACTAGCGGGAGTCGCCTACGAGCAGTACTTC. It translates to CASSQSGQGAQDRLAGVAYEQYF.

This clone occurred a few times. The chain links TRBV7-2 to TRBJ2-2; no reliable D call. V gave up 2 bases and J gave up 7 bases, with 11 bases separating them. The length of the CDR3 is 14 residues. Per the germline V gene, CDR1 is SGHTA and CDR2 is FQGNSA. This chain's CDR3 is CASSLSGMSGELFF. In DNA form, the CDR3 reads TGTGCCAGCAGCTTATCGGGTATGAGCGGGGAGCTGTTTTTT.

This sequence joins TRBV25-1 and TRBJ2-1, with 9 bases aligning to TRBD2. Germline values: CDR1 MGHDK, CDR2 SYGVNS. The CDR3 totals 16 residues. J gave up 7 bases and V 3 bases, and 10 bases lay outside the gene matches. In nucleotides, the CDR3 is TGTGCCAGCAGTGATCCTGCGGGGGGGCATTCGAATGAGCAGTTCTTC. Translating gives CASSDPAGGHSNEQFF.

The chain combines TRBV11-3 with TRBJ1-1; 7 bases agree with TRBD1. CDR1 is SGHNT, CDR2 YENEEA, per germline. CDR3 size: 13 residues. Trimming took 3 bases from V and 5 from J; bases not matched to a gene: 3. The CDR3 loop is CASSFQGETEAFF. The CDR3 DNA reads TGTGCCAGCAGCTTCCAGGGGGAGACTGAAGCTTTCTTT.

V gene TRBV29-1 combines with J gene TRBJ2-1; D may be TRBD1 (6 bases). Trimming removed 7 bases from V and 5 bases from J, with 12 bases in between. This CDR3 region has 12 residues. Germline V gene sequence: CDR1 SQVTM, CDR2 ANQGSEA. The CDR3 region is CSASGQHNEQFF. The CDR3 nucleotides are TGCAGCGCCTCAGGACAGCACAATGAGCAGTTCTTC.

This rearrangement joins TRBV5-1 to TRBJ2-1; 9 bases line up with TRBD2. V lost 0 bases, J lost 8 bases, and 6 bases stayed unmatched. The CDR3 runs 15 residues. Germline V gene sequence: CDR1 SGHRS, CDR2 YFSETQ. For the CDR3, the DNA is TGCGCCAGCAGCTTGGGGTTAGCGGGAGATCATGAGCAGTTCTTC. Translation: CASSLGLAGDHEQFF.

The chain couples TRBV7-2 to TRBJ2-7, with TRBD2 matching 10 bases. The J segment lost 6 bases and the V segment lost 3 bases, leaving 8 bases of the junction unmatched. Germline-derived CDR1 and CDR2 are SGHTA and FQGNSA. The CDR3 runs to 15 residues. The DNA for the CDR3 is TGTGCCAGCAGCTTGACCGTAGCGGGAGGTCGCGAGCAGTACTTC. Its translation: CASSLTVAGGREQYF.

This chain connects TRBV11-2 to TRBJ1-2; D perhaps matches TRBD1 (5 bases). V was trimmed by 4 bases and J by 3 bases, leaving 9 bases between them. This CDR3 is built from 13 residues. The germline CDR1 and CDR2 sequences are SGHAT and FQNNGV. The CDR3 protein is CASSSGDYYGYTF. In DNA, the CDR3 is TGTGCCAGCAGCTCCGGGGACTACTATGGCTACACCTTC.

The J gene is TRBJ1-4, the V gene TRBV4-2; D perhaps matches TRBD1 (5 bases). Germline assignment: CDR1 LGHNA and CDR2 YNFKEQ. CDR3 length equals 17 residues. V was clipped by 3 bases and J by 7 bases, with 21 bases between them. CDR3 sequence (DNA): TGTGCCAGCAGCCACCCGGCCGGTGGGGACTCGCTTGAAAAACTGTTTTTT. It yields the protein CASSHPAGGDSLEKLFF.

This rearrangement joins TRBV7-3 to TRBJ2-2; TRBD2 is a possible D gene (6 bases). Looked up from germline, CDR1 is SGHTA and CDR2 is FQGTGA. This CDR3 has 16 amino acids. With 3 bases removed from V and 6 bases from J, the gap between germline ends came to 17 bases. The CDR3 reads CASSLEGAGTSGELFF. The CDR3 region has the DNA TGTGCCAGCAGCTTGGAGGGCGCGGGAACTTCCGGGGAGCTGTTTTTT.

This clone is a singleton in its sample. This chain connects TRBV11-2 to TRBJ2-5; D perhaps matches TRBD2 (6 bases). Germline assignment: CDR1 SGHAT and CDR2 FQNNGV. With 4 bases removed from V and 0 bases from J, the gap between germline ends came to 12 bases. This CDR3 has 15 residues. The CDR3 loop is CASSSHLAHQETQYF. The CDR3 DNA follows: TGTGCCAGCAGCTCGCACCTAGCGCACCAAGAGACCCAGTACTTC.

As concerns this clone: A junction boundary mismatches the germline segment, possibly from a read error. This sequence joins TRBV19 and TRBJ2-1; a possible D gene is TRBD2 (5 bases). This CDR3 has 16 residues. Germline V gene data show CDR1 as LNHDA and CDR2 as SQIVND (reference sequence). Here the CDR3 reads CASSIPQGLSSNQQFF. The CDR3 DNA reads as TGTGCCAGTAGTATACCCCAAGGACTCTCATCCAATCAGCAGTTCTTC.